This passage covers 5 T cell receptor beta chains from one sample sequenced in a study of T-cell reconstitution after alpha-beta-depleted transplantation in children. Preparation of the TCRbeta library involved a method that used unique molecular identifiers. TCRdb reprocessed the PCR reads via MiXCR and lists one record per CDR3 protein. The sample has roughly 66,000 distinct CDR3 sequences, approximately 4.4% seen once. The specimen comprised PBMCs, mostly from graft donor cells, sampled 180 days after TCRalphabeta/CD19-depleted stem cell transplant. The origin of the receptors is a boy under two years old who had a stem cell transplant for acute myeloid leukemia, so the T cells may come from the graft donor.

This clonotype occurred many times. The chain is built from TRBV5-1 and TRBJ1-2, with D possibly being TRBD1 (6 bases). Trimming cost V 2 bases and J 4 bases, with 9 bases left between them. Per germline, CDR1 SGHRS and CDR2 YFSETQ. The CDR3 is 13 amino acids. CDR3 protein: CASSLGQFYGYTF. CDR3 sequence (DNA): TGCGCCAGCAGCTTAGGACAGTTCTATGGCTACACCTTC.

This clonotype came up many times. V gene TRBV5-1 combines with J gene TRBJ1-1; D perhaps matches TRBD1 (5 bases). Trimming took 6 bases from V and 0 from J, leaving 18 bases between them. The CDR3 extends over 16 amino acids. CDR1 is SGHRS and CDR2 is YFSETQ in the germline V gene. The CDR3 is CASNLLPAGMNTEAFF. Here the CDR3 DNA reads TGCGCCAGCAATTTGCTCCCGGCAGGGATGAACACTGAAGCTTTCTTT.

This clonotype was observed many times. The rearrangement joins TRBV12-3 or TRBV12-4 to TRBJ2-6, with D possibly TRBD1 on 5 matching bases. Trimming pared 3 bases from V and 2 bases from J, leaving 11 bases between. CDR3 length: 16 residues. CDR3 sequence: CASSLPQGAGANVLTF. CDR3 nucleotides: TGTGCCAGCAGTTTGCCCCAGGGTGCTGGGGCCAACGTCCTGACTTTC.

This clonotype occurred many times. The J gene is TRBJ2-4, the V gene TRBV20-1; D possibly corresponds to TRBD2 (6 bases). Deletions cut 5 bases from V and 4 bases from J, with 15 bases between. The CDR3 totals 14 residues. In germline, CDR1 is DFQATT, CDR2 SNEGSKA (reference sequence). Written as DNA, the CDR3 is TGCAGTGCTGAAGGAGGGAAGGGGAAAAACATTCAGTACTTC. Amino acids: CSAEGGKGKNIQYF.

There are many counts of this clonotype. The CDR3 DNA sequence: TGTGCCAGCAGTTTAACCGACAGAGATGGCTACACCTTC. It encodes CASSLTDRDGYTF. V usage is TRBV12-3 or TRBV12-4 and J usage is TRBJ1-2, with TRBD1 as a possible D gene (5 bases). The CDR3 contains 13 residues. The V end was cut by 2 bases, the J end by 6 bases, with 10 bases between.